This TCR beta chain was identified in a study of identical twins. cDNA carried unique molecular identifiers, and a universal primer site was added by template switching. Via MiXCR, TCRdb re-called the 5' RACE reads, giving one row per CDR3 protein. The sample has roughly 240,000 distinct CDR3 sequences, 7% seen once. In addition, the sample was reused for a study of yellow fever vaccine responses in identical twins.

The material sequenced was memory (CD45RO+) T cells sorted from blood. The receptor's source is a young woman in good health.

The DNA of the CDR3 is TGTGCCAGCAGTTTAGGGGGAGCGGGAGGCGCCTACGAGCAGTACTTC. Protein sequence: CASSLGGAGGAYEQYF. This rearrangement joins TRBV27 to TRBJ2-7; 9 bases are shared with TRBD2. Germline V lookup: CDR1 MNHEY, CDR2 SMNVEV (reference sequence). Trimming removed 2 bases from V and 2 bases from J; junction bases left unmatched: 7. The CDR3 is made up of 16 amino acids.